This T cell receptor (beta chain) was sequenced for a study of cytomegalovirus exposure and HLA in healthy donors. The CDR3 spans 16 residues. Germline CDR1 is SGHRS and CDR2 is YFSETQ. V dropped 2 bases and J dropped 3; count of bases not matched to a gene: 6. The PCR made use of 60 Vbeta and 13 Jbeta primers. TCRdb's copy holds only in-frame clones and misses some; the assay was immunoSEQ multiplex PCR. The sample includes about 200,000 clones, about four fifths seen only once; the top ten take about 1.8%. Sequenced material: PBMCs. This chain joins TRBV5-1 and TRBJ2-3; TRBD1 aligns across 10 bases. The TCR was taken from a young woman in good health and CMV-seronegative. CDR3 sequence: CASSFSGTGETDTQYF. The CDR3 DNA sequence: TGCGCCAGCAGCTTCAGCGGGACAGGGGAGACAGATACGCAGTATTTT.